A single sample is the source of the 29 T cell receptor beta chains below, sequenced in a study of patients and donors after allogeneic stem cell transplantation (dated by TCRdb to the early 2020s). Receptor libraries were prepared by RT-PCR. Sequenced using a NextSeq 550. TCRdb reprocessed the public reads (quality trimming at Q25 with fastp, clone calling with MiXCR) and kept in-frame beta chains. Duplicate CDR3 protein sequences are folded into a single record with the most common DNA and genes. This sample holds around 150,000 distinct CDR3 sequences; approximately 31% were observed only once. Clones ranked in the top ten supply around 3% of the sample. Sequenced: blood, either unsorted or a sorted T cell fraction (not recorded which). The receptors here all came from a human donor who was either an allogeneic HSCT recipient or a stem cell or donor lymphocyte infusion donor (not recorded which). It is not recorded whose cells these are; they may come from a transplant donor.

The chain carries TRBV28 and TRBJ2-3; TRBD2 is a possible D gene (7 bases). Germline lookup yields CDR1 MDHEN and CDR2 SYDVKM. V gave up 4 bases and J gave up 6 bases, with 11 bases separating them. The CDR3 is 13 residues long. CDR3 amino acids: CASSWGGADTQYF. The CDR3 DNA sequence: TGTGCCAGCAGTTGGGGGGGGGCTGATACGCAGTATTTT.

This clonotype was seen a few times. The junction departs from the called germline gene at one end, perhaps through a read error. The rearrangement joins TRBV7-9 to TRBJ1-2; possible D gene TRBD1, 6 bases. Per germline, CDR1 SEHNR and CDR2 FQNEAQ (reference sequence). This CDR3 comprises 10 residues. The CDR3: CASSLGDTHF. The CDR3 DNA is TGTGCCAGCAGCTTGGGGGACACGCATTTC.

This clonotype was seen many times. The chain is built from TRBV6-5 and TRBJ2-7, with D maybe TRBD1 (6 bases). Between the trimmed V and J ends, which lost 3 bases and 2 bases, there was a span of 17 bases. Looked up from germline, CDR1 is MNHEY and CDR2 is SVGAGI. CDR3 size: 16 residues. CDR3 sequence reads: CASSYRMMGAPYEQYF. The CDR3 nucleotides are TGTGCCAGCAGTTATCGGATGATGGGGGCGCCCTACGAGCAGTACTTC.

This clonotype was detected ten times or more. The chain uses TRBV9 and TRBJ1-6; D is unclear. The CDR3 loop spans 15 amino acids. V gave up 4 bases and J gave up 7 bases, with 15 bases separating them. CDR1 and CDR2 (germline): SGDLS, YYNGEE. CDR3: CASSLEAGRNSPLHF. The CDR3 DNA is TGTGCCAGCAGCTTAGAAGCGGGGAGAAATTCACCCCTCCACTTT.

The V and J genes are TRBV12-3 or TRBV12-4 and TRBJ2-1; D unresolved. V was trimmed by 2 bases and J by 2 bases, leaving 4 bases between them. CDR3 length equals 13 residues. CDR3 region: CASSLLTYNEQFF. The CDR3 DNA reads as TGTGCCAGCAGTTTACTTACCTACAATGAGCAGTTCTTC.

As DNA, the CDR3 is TGTGCCACTGCCTTTGGGAGCTCCTACGAGCAGTACTTC. It translates to CATAFGSSYEQYF. The chain combines TRBV27 with TRBJ2-7, with a weak D call TRBD2 (5 bases). CDR1 and CDR2 (germline): MNHEY, SMNVEV (reference sequence). Trimming shortened V by 10 bases and J by 0 bases, and 13 bases separated the two germline ends. The length of the CDR3 is 13 residues.

This clonotype was seen only a few times. The chain uses TRBV6-2 or TRBV6-3 and TRBJ1-1; no clear D gene. V lost 5 bases, J lost 0 bases, and 10 bases lay in between. CDR1 and CDR2 (germline): MNHEY, SVGEGT. The CDR3 covers 14 residues. The CDR3 DNA sequence: TGTGCCAGCAGTCCCCTCAATATGAACACTGAAGCTTTCTTT. Translating it yields CASSPLNMNTEAFF.

As regards this clonotype: An end of the junction differs from the germline gene, which may be a read error. V usage is TRBV7-7 and J usage is TRBJ2-5; perhaps TRBD1 as D (5 bases). The length of the CDR3 is 15 residues. The V gene's germline CDR1 is SSHAT and CDR2 FNYEAQ (reference sequence). The CDR3 sequence: CASSPVVAGQETQYF. In nucleotides, the CDR3 is TGTGCTAGCAGCCCTGTCGTGGCAGGGCAAGAGACCCAGTACTTC. Drawing the rest from reference TRBV7-7 and TRBJ2-5, the complete variable domain is GAGVSQSPRYKVTKRGQDVTLRCDPISSHATLYWYQQALGQGPEFLTYFNYEAQPDKSGLPSDRFSAERPEGSISTLTIQRTEQRDSAMYRCASSPVVAGQETQYFGPGTRLLVL.

The genes are TRBV5-6 and TRBJ2-2; D is uncertain. Per the germline V gene, CDR1 is SGHDT and CDR2 is YYEEEE. The CDR3 length is 14 residues. The ends were cut back, 0 bases at V and 7 bases at J, with 10 bases in the middle. The CDR3 reads CASSLGVNGGELFF. Here the CDR3 DNA reads TGTGCCAGCAGCTTGGGCGTCAACGGCGGGGAGCTGTTTTTT. The full variable domain, its missing parts supplied by reference TRBV5-6 and TRBJ2-2, is DAGVTQSPTHLIKTRGQQVTLRCSPKSGHDTVSWYQQALGQGPQFIFQYYEEEERQRGNFPDRFSGHQFPNYSSELNVNALLLGDSALYLCASSLGVNGGELFFGEGSRLTVL.

This clonotype has just a few counts. The chain has TRBV7-6 and TRBJ2-3, with D perhaps TRBD1 (5 bases). The V end lost 2 bases, the J end lost 2 bases, and 8 bases lay between the germline ends. The CDR3 has 14 amino acids. CDR1 and CDR2 from the germline V gene are SGHVS and FNYEAQ. The CDR3 region has the DNA TGTGCCAGCAGCTTAACAGGCCACACAGATACGCAGTATTTT. Translating it yields CASSLTGHTDTQYF.

V and J are TRBV27 and TRBJ1-2; D gene ambiguous. The CDR3 loop spans 13 amino acids. Germline CDR1 and CDR2: MNHEY and SMNVEV (reference sequence). Trimming took off 3 bases at V and 3 bases at J, with 8 bases between the two ends. CDR3 sequence: CASSFGGDYGYTF. The CDR3 DNA reads as TGTGCCAGCAGTTTCGGCGGCGACTATGGCTACACCTTC.

CDR3 nucleotides: TGTGCCAGCAGTTACCGCCGACAGGGGTCCTACAATGAGCAGTTCTTC. Encoded protein: CASSYRRQGSYNEQFF. V usage is TRBV6-5 and J usage is TRBJ2-1; 8 bases agree with TRBD1. J was trimmed by 1 base and V by 2 bases; bases with no gene match: 4. Germline loops: CDR1 MNHEY, CDR2 SVGAGI. The CDR3 length is 16 residues.

The chain employs TRBV7-2 and TRBJ1-1; possibly TRBD1 for D (5 bases). Germline V gene data show CDR1 as SGHTA and CDR2 as FQGNSA. The CDR3 is 13 amino acids. Trimming pared 2 bases from V and 6 bases from J, leaving 10 bases between. CDR3 residues: CASSLYQGPEAFF. Written as DNA, the CDR3 is TGTGCCAGCAGCTTATACCAGGGTCCTGAAGCTTTCTTT.

The rearrangement joins TRBV6-2 or TRBV6-3 to TRBJ2-1; 9 bases are shared with TRBD2. From germline, CDR1 is MNHEY and CDR2 SVGEGT. With 0 bases clipped from V and 5 bases from J, the junction kept 2 bases outside the gene matches. There are 15 residues in the CDR3. In DNA form, the CDR3 reads TGTGCCAGCAGTTACTCGGCTAGCGGGGACAATGAGCAGTTCTTC. This sequence encodes CASSYSASGDNEQFF.

The chain has TRBV20-1 and TRBJ2-1; 16 nucleotides agree with TRBD2. Germline values: CDR1 DFQATT, CDR2 SNEGSKA (reference sequence). Trimming cost V 5 bases and J 6 bases; bases outside gene matches: 10. CDR3 length equals 17 residues. The CDR3 reads CSAVGTSGRASPNEQFF. The CDR3 DNA is TGCAGTGCTGTAGGGACTAGCGGGAGGGCCTCTCCCAATGAGCAGTTCTTC.

This clonotype showed up just a few times. The DNA for the CDR3 is TGTGCCAGCAGGACAGGGGATTCACCCCTCCACTTT. This gives the protein CASRTGDSPLHF. The chain joins TRBV6-6 to TRBJ1-6; 8 nucleotides match TRBD1. The CDR3 is made up of 12 amino acids. Germline CDR1 reads MNHNY; CDR2 reads SVGAGI (reference sequence). V lost 6 bases and J lost 8; bases outside the gene matches: 0.

This clonotype has only a few counts. V is TRBV7-9 and J is TRBJ1-3, with 7 bases fitting TRBD1. Germline V gene lookup returns CDR1 SEHNR and CDR2 FQNEAQ (reference sequence). V gave up 2 bases and J gave up 8 bases; unmatched junction bases: 9. This CDR3 has 15 residues. CDR3 nucleotide sequence: TGTGCCAGCAGCTTACCCAGGCACAGGGGAGACACCATATATTTT. Amino acids: CASSLPRHRGDTIYF.

V usage is TRBV15 and J usage is TRBJ2-2; 11 positions agree with TRBD2. CDR1 and CDR2 from the germline V gene are LNHNV and YYDKDF (reference sequence). V gave up 6 bases and J gave up 5 bases; unmatched junction bases: 2. The CDR3 loop spans 14 amino acids. The CDR3: CATRLAGVTGELFF. The CDR3, as DNA: TGTGCCACCAGACTAGCGGGAGTAACCGGGGAGCTGTTTTTT.

This clonotype has more than one count but fewer than ten. The chain employs TRBV15 and TRBJ2-1; D not resolved. There are 13 residues in the CDR3. Germline V gene data show CDR1 as LNHNV and CDR2 as YYDKDF (reference sequence). V lost 0 bases and J 9 bases, leaving 9 bases between the germline ends. The CDR3 loop is CATSRDELGEQFF. The CDR3 DNA reads as TGTGCCACCAGCAGAGACGAGTTGGGTGAGCAGTTCTTC.

Only a few counts were recorded for this clonotype. The chain joins TRBV4-3 to TRBJ2-3; D call uncertain. The CDR3 has 15 amino acids. The germline V gene encodes CDR1 LGHNA and CDR2 YSLEER. V was trimmed by 3 bases and J by 6 bases, leaving 16 bases between them. This CDR3 is CASSQLPENGDTQYF. Written as DNA, the CDR3 is TGCGCCAGCAGCCAGCTCCCGGAAAACGGTGATACGCAGTATTTT.

The gene calls are TRBV28 and TRBJ2-7; possibly TRBD1 or TRBD2 for D (5 bases each). The CDR3 consists of 13 residues. Germline CDR1 MDHEN, CDR2 SYDVKM. Deletions cut 8 bases from V and 2 bases from J, with 13 bases between. The CDR3 nucleotides are TGTGCCAGCGGGTGGGACGGCACCTACGAGCAGTACTTC. Its translation is CASGWDGTYEQYF.

CDR3 coding DNA: TGTGCCAGCCTATATAGCGGGAGCAAGAACACCGGGGAGCTGTTTTTT. This encodes CASLYSGSKNTGELFF. V is TRBV28 and J is TRBJ2-2; 9 nucleotides match TRBD2. Germline V gene data show CDR1 as MDHEN and CDR2 as SYDVKM. Trimming removed 8 bases from V and 1 base from J; junction bases left unmatched: 8. There are 16 residues in the CDR3.

The chain carries TRBV7-8 and TRBJ2-3, with D maybe TRBD2 (6 bases). This CDR3 has 13 residues. Trimming took off 4 bases at V and 4 bases at J, with 9 bases between the two ends. The V gene's germline CDR1 is SGHVS and CDR2 FQNEAQ. CDR3 region: CASSWEAADTQYF. The CDR3 coding sequence is TGTGCCAGCAGCTGGGAGGCGGCAGATACGCAGTATTTT.

This clonotype showed up just once. The chain links TRBV30 to TRBJ2-1; TRBD2 might be the D (5 bases). The CDR3 is made up of 13 amino acids. Trimming removed 0 bases at V and 6 bases at J, with 9 bases between. Germline CDR1 GTSNPN, CDR2 SVGIG (reference sequence). CDR3 DNA: TGTGCCTGGAGTGTAAGGACTCCCAATGAGCAGTTCTTC. Protein: CAWSVRTPNEQFF.

The genes are TRBV3-1 and TRBJ2-5, with D tentatively TRBD1 or TRBD2 (5 bases each). The ends were cut back, 1 base at V and 5 bases at J, with 14 bases in the middle. Germline assignment: CDR1 LGHDT and CDR2 YNNKEL (reference sequence). The CDR3 covers 15 residues. CDR3 amino acids: CASSQVSEGSETQYF. CDR3 coding DNA: TGTGCCAGCAGCCAAGTATCAGAGGGGTCGGAGACCCAGTACTTC.

The chain joins TRBV7-3 to TRBJ1-6; D not certain. CDR1 and CDR2 from the germline V gene are SGHTA and FQGTGA. CDR3 length: 13 amino acids. Trimming cost V 4 bases and J 11 bases, with 12 bases left between them. The CDR3 DNA reads as TGTGCCAGCAGCTCGCAGCAGGAGGCACCCCTCCACTTT. Its translation is CASSSQQEAPLHF. Together with reference TRBV7-3 and TRBJ1-6, the CDR3 gives the full variable domain: GAGVSQTPSNKVTEKGKYVELRCDPISGHTALYWYRQSLGQGPEFLIYFQGTGAADDSGLPNDRFFAVRPEGSVSTLKIQRTERGDSAVYLCASSSQQEAPLHFGNGTRLTVT.

This clonotype was picked up many times. CDR3 in DNA: TGCGCCAGCAGCCAGGATCCGGCCTCTTCTCGGGGAAACACCATATATTTT. Protein: CASSQDPASSRGNTIYF. The chain links TRBV4-1 to TRBJ1-3, with no clear D. Germline-derived CDR1 and CDR2 are MGHRA and YSYEKL. V dropped 3 bases and J dropped 4 bases, with 19 bases sitting between them. The CDR3 spans 17 residues.

The rearrangement joins TRBV27 to TRBJ2-1; 8 bases agree with TRBD2. CDR3 size: 15 residues. Per germline, CDR1 MNHEY and CDR2 SMNVEV (reference sequence). Trimming removed 4 bases from V and 5 bases from J; junction bases left unmatched: 7. The CDR3 nucleotides read TGTGCCAGCAGTTCGCCGGGACTAGTCGACAATGAGCAGTTCTTC. Translating gives CASSSPGLVDNEQFF.

As to this clonotype: A much larger clone is a single base away; this may be a read error. This chain links TRBV12-3 or TRBV12-4 with TRBJ1-1; 8 nucleotides agree with TRBD1. With V trimmed by 6 bases and J by 5 bases, 8 bases remained unmatched. The CDR3 covers 14 residues. CDR3 sequence (DNA): TGTGCCAGCAGGTTTAACAGGGGGGAGACTGAAGCTTTCTTT. Its translation: CASRFNRGETEAFF.